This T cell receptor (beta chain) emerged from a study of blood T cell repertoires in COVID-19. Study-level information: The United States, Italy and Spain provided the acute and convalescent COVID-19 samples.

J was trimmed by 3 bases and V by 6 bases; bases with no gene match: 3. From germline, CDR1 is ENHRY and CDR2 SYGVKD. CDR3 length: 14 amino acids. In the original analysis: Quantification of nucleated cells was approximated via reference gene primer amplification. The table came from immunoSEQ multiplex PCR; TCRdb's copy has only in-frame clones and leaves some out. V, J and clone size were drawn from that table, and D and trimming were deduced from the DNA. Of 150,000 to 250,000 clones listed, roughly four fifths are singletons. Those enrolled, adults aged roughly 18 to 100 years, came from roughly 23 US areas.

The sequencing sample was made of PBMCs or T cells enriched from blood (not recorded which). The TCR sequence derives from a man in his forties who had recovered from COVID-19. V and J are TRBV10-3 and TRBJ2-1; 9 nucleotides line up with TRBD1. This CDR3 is CAIRGTGFYNEQFF. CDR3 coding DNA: TGTGCCATCAGGGGGACAGGGTTCTACAATGAGCAGTTCTTC.